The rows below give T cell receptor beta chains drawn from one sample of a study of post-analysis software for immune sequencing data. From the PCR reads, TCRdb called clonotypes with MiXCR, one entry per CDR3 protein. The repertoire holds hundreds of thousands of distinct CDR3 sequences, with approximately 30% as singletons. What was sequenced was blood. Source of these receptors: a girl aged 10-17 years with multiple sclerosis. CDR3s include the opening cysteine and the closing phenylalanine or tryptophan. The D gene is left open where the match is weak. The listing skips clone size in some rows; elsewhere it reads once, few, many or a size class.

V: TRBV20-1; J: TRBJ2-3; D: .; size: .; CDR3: CSARPTRSTDTQYF; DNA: TGCAGTGCTAGACCAACCCGAAGCACAGATACGCAGTATTTT
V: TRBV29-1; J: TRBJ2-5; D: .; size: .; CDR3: CSTEEGGGETQYF; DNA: TGCAGCACTGAAGAAGGAGGGGGTGAGACCCAGTACTTC
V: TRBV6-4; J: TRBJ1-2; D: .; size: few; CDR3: CASSDSTGHYGYTF; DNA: TGTGCCAGCAGTGACTCGACGGGTCACTATGGCTACACCTTC
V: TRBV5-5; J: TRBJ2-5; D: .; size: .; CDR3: CASSLAPRGQETQYF; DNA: TGTGCCAGCAGCTTGGCCCCTCGCGGACAAGAGACCCAGTACTTC
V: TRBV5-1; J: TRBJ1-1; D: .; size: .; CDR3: CASSLAPTGMNTEAFF; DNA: TGCGCCAGCAGCTTGGCTCCGACGGGCATGAACACTGAAGCTTTCTTT
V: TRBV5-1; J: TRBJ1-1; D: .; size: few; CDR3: CASSPSQGLTEAFF; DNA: TGCGCCAGCAGCCCGTCGCAGGGTCTCACTGAAGCTTTCTTT
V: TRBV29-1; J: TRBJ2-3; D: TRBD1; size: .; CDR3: CSVEDRGFKADTQYF; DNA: TGCAGCGTGGAGGACAGGGGTTTCAAGGCAGATACGCAGTATTTT
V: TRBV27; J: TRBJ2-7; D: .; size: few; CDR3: CASSVVGADRSYEQYF; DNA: TGTGCCAGCAGTGTGGTAGGGGCCGACAGGTCCTACGAGCAGTACTTC
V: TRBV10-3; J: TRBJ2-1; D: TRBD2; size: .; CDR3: CAISDPGLAGTDEQFF; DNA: TGTGCCATCAGTGACCCGGGACTAGCGGGGACCGATGAGCAGTTCTTC
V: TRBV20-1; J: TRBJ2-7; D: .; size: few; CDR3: CSARGFAGTYEQYF; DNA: TGCAGTGCAAGAGGGTTCGCAGGGACCTACGAGCAGTACTTC
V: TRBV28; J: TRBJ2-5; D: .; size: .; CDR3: CASSFYRAGRQETQYF; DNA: TGTGCCAGCAGTTTTTACCGCGCGGGCCGCCAAGAGACCCAGTACTTC
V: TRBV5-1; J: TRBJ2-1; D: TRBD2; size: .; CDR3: CASSLVIAGGPNEQFF; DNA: TGCGCCAGCAGCTTGGTAATAGCGGGGGGCCCCAATGAGCAGTTCTTC
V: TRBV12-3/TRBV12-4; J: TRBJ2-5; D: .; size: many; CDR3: CASSNRGQETQYF; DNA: TGTGCCAGCAGCAATCGGGGACAAGAGACCCAGTACTTC
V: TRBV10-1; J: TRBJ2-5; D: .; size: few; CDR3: CASSHPGVTQETQYF; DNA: TGCGCCAGCAGTCACCCGGGGGTCACCCAAGAGACCCAGTACTTC
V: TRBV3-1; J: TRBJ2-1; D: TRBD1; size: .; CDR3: CASSHLQGGYNEQFF; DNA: TGTGCCAGCAGCCACTTACAGGGGGGCTACAATGAGCAGTTCTTC
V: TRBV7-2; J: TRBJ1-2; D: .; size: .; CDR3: CASSLRLGQNYGYTF; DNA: TGTGCCAGCAGCCTCCGTCTTGGGCAGAACTATGGCTACACCTTC